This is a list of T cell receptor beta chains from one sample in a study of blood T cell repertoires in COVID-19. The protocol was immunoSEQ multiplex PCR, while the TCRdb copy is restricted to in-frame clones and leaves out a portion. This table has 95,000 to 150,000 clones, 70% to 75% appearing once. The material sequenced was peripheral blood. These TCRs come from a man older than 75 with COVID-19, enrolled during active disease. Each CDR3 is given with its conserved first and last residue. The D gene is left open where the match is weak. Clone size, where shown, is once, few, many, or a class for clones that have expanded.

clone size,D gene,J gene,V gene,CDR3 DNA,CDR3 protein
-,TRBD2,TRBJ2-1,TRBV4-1,TGCGCCAGCAGCCAGGGGCCGGGAGGAGTGAATGAGCAGTTCTTC,CASSQGPGGVNEQFF
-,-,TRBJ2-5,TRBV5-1,TGCGCCAGCAGCCGGCAAGAGACCCAGTACTTC,CASSRQETQYF
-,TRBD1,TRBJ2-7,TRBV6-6,TGTGCCAGCACCCTGCGACAGGGGGATGGTCACGAGCAGTACTTC,CASTLRQGDGHEQYF
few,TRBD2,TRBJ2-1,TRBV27,TGTGCCAGCAGTACGGGACTAGCTAATGAGCAGTTCTTC,CASSTGLANEQFF
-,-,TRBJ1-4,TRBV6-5,TGTGCCAGCGTCTACAATGAAAAACTGTTTTTT,CASVYNEKLFF
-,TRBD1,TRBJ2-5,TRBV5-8,TGTGCCAGCAGCCCAGGACAGGGGTACGGAGAAGAGACCCAGTACTTC,CASSPGQGYGEETQYF
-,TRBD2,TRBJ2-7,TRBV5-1,TGCGCCAGCAGGCCTACGGGGGGGGCGAGCTCCTACGAGCAGTACTTC,CASRPTGGASSYEQYF
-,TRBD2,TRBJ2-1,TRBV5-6,TGTGCCAGCAGCTGGAAAGCGGGGGGCTCCTACAATGAGCAGTTCTTC,CASSWKAGGSYNEQFF
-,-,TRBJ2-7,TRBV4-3,TGCGCCAGCAGCCAAGATCCAGGGGTAGGCTACGAGCAGTACTTC,CASSQDPGVGYEQYF
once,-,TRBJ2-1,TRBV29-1,TGCAGCGTTTCCTTTTACAGCTCCTACAATGAGCAGTTCTTC,CSVSFYSSYNEQFF
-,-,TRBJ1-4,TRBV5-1,TGCGCCAGCAGCTTGGGTGGGACATCAGCAACTAATGAAAAACTGTTTTTT,CASSLGGTSATNEKLFF
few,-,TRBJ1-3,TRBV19,TGTGCCAGCCAGGACACTCAGAGCTCTGGAAACACCATATATTTT,CASQDTQSSGNTIYF
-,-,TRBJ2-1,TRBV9,TGTGCCAGCAGCGTAGGAGTAGTTTACAATGAGCAGTTCTTC,CASSVGVVYNEQFF
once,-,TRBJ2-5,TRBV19,TGTGCCAGTAGTATACCACAGTTCCAAGAGACCCAGTACTTC,CASSIPQFQETQYF
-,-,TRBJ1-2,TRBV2,TGTGCCAGTGGAGGAGACTATGGCTACACCTTC,CASGGDYGYTF
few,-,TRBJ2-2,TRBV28,TGTGCCAGCAGGTCTAGCACCGGGGAGCTGTTTTTT,CASRSSTGELFF
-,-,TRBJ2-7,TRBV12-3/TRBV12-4,TGTGCCAGCAGTTGGGGACATGCCTACGAGCAGTACTTC,CASSWGHAYEQYF
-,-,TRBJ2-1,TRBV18,TGTGCCAGCTCACCACCGTCTCCGGGACTTAAAGTAGTAGAGCAGTTCTTC,CASSPPSPGLKVVEQFF
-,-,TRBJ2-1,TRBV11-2,TGTGCCAGCAGCCCCCTCCCAGACTCCTACAATGAGCAGTTCTTC,CASSPLPDSYNEQFF
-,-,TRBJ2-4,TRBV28,TGTGCCAGCAGCCTAACAGGTCTCAAAAACATTCAGTACTTC,CASSLTGLKNIQYF
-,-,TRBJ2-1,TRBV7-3,TGTGCCAGCAGCTTTCCGACAGCAGACAATGAGCAGTTCTTC,CASSFPTADNEQFF
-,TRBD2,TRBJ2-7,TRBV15,TGTGCCACCAGCAGAGATTCTACTAGCGCGTACGAGCAGTACTTC,CATSRDSTSAYEQYF
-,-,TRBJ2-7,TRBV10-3,TGTGCCATCAGCCCACCTCCAGGGTACCCCTACGAGCAGTACTTC,CAISPPPGYPYEQYF
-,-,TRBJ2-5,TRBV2,TGTGCCAGCAGTGAAGCAGCAGGGGAAGAGACCCAGTACTTC,CASSEAAGEETQYF
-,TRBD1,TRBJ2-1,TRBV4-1,TGCGCCAGCAGCCAAGATCAGACAGGGGGCCTGGAGGATGAGCAGTTCTTC,CASSQDQTGGLEDEQFF
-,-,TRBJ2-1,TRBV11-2,TGTGCCAGCAGCTTAGTTTTATCCAGCAATGAGCAGTTCTTC,CASSLVLSSNEQFF
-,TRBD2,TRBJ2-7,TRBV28,TGTGCCAGCAGTTCGTGGGGGACTAGGGGCTTGGGAGAGCAGTACTTC,CASSSWGTRGLGEQYF
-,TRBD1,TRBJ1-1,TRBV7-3,TGTGCCAGCCGAGGGGGCAGCGGCACTGAAGCTTTCTTT,CASRGGSGTEAFF
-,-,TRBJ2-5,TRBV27,TGTGCCAGCAGCTTTACCTCGGCAGCCGACGAGGCCCAGTACTTC,CASSFTSAADEAQYF
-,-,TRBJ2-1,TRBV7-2,TGTGCCAGCAGCTTCAGGACAGCTTACAATGAGCAGTTCTTC,CASSFRTAYNEQFF
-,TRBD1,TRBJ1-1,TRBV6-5,TGTGCCAGCAGTTCCAGGACAGGTGAAGCTTTCTTT,CASSSRTGEAFF
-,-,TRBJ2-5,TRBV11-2,TGTGCCAGCAGTTATCGGACAGAAGAGACCCAGTACTTC,CASSYRTEETQYF
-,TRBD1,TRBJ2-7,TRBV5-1,TGCGCCAGCAGCTTTCTCGCGGACAGGGGTTCCTACGAGCAGTACTTC,CASSFLADRGSYEQYF
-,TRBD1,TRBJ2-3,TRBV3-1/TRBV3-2,TGTGCCAGCAGCCCTGGGACAGGGGCCTTGGATACGCAGTATTTT,CASSPGTGALDTQYF
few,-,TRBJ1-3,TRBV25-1,TGTGCCAGCAGTCGGGACACCCCGAGCTCTGGAAACACCATATATTTT,CASSRDTPSSGNTIYF
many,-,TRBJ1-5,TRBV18,TGTGCCAGCTCACCAATGCAGAGTGACTATCAGCCCCAGCATTTT,CASSPMQSDYQPQHF
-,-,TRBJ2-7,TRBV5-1,TGCGCCAGCAGCCCACCCTTATCGGAGGGTATCGACGAGCAGTACTTC,CASSPPLSEGIDEQYF
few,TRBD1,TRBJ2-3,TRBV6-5,TGTGCCAGCAGTTACCAGGACACAGGGGTCGCAGATACGCAGTATTTT,CASSYQDTGVADTQYF
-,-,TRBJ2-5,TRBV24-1,TGTGCCACCAGTGAGGCGCCCGGGACAAAAAAGGAGACCCAGTACTTC,CATSEAPGTKKETQYF
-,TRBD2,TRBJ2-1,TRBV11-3,TGTGCCAGCAGCCCTATGACTAGCGGGAGCCTCCATGAGCAGTTCTTC,CASSPMTSGSLHEQFF
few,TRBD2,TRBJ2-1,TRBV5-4,TGTGCCAGCAGCTTGGATTTGGCGGGAGTCGGGAATGAGCAGTTCTTC,CASSLDLAGVGNEQFF
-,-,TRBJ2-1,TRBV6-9,TGTGCCAGCAGTTACCCCCTTTCCTACAATGAGCAGTTCTTC,CASSYPLSYNEQFF
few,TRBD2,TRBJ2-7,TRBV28,TGTGCCAGCAGCTTAGCGGGGGACGCCTACGAGCAGTACTTC,CASSLAGDAYEQYF
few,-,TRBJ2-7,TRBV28,TGTGCCAGCAGTTGGACGGGAGCCTACGAGCAGTACTTC,CASSWTGAYEQYF
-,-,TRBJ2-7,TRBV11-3,TGTGCCAGCAGCTCTGGGGGGATGAGCTCCTACGAGCAGTACTTC,CASSSGGMSSYEQYF
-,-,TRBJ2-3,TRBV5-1,TGCGCCAGCAGCCCGGCACAAGCAGGGGGCACAGATACGCAGTATTTT,CASSPAQAGGTDTQYF
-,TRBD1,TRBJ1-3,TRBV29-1,TGCAGCGTTGGGACAGGGCCTGGAAACACCATATATTTT,CSVGTGPGNTIYF
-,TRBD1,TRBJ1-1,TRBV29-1,TGCAGCTCCCGAGAGGGGGCGAGGGAAGCTTTCTTT,CSSREGAREAFF
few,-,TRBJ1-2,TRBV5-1,TGCGCCAGCACCCATGGCCAGGCGACCGGCTACACCTTC,CASTHGQATGYTF
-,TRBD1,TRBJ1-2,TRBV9,TGTGCCAGCAGCCGAGACAGGGGCTATGGCTACACCTTC,CASSRDRGYGYTF
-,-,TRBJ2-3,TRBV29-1,TGCAGCGTCGAACAGGGCGGGGGCACAGATACGCAGTATTTT,CSVEQGGGTDTQYF
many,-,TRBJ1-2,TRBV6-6,TGTGCCAGCAGCTCCGCGGACAGACGCTATGGCTACACCTTC,CASSSADRRYGYTF
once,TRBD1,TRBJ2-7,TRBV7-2,TGTGCCAGCAGCTGGGGGGCGGACAGGGGGCTTCAGCAGTACTTC,CASSWGADRGLQQYF